This entry lists 29 T cell receptor beta chains sequenced from one sample in a study of T-cell reconstitution after alpha-beta-depleted transplantation in children. Molecular barcoding with unique molecular identifiers was used for the TCRbeta library. TCRdb used MiXCR to reprocess the PCR reads, holding one entry per CDR3 protein. The profile shows about 250,000 distinct CDR3 sequences, approximately 24% of them singletons. Sequenced here: PBMCs, mostly from graft donor cells, sampled 360 days after TCRalphabeta/CD19-depleted stem cell transplant. These receptors all come from a female patient aged 2-9 years who had a stem cell transplant for congenital amegakaryocytic thrombocytopenia, so the T cells may come from the graft donor.

This clonotype was recorded a few times. The CDR3 sequence: CASSYSLGGFEQYF. As DNA, the CDR3 is TGTGCCAGCAGTTACTCCCTCGGCGGTTTCGAGCAGTACTTC. The gene calls are TRBV6-5 and TRBJ2-7; unclear D gene. V was trimmed by 0 bases and J by 6 bases, leaving 12 bases between them. This CDR3 has 14 residues. The V gene's germline CDR1 is MNHEY and CDR2 SVGAGI.

The table lists this clonotype with a few counts. This chain joins TRBV3-1 and TRBJ1-2; D is possibly TRBD1 (6 bases). Germline lookup yields CDR1 LGHDT and CDR2 YNNKEL (reference sequence). This CDR3 spans 15 amino acids. Trimming removed 3 bases from V and 8 bases from J, with 19 bases in between. In DNA, the CDR3 is TGTGCCAGCAGCCAGCTACAGGGCGGGGTATACGGCTACACCTTC. It encodes CASSQLQGGVYGYTF.

V and J are TRBV28 and TRBJ1-3; the match to TRBD1 covers 8 bases. CDR3 length: 13 residues. From germline, CDR1 is MDHEN and CDR2 SYDVKM. Unmatched junction bases numbered 0, after V lost 4 bases and J lost 4 bases. The CDR3 sequence is CASSWDRGNTIYF. The CDR3 DNA reads as TGTGCCAGCAGTTGGGACAGGGGAAACACCATATATTTT.

This clonotype came up a few times. This chain links TRBV18 with TRBJ2-7, with TRBD1 matching 9 bases. The CDR3 length is 14 residues. Germline trimming cut 4 bases from V and 3 bases from J; bases unmatched to any gene: 4. The germline gives CDR1 KGHSH, CDR2 LQKENI. CDR3 protein: CASSRPGQGYEQYF. CDR3 nucleotide sequence: TGTGCCAGCTCACGCCCGGGACAGGGCTACGAGCAGTACTTC.

The rearrangement uses TRBV19 and TRBJ2-2; 7 nucleotides agree with TRBD1. The CDR3 has 17 amino acids. After removal of 4 bases from V and 1 base from J, the junction contained 9 bases not matched to a gene. Germline V gene lookup returns CDR1 LNHDA and CDR2 SQIVND (reference sequence). The CDR3 nucleotides read TGTGCCAGTAGTAAGACAGGGAAATTAGAGAACACCGGGGAGCTGTTTTTT. Its translation: CASSKTGKLENTGELFF.

This clonotype was found a few times. The chain is built from TRBV5-1 and TRBJ2-1; no clear D gene. Germline lookup yields CDR1 SGHRS and CDR2 YFSETQ. V lost 5 bases to trimming and J lost 6 bases, with 18 bases between them. The CDR3 is made up of 15 amino acids. The CDR3 DNA sequence: TGCGCCAGCAGTAAGGGTGGTGGGCAAGGCAATGAGCAGTTCTTC. Protein: CASSKGGGQGNEQFF. Full variable domain (missing parts from reference TRBV5-1 and TRBJ2-1): KAGVTQTPRYLIKTRGQQVTLSCSPISGHRSVSWYQQTPGQGLQFLFEYFSETQRNKGNFPGRFSGRQFSNSRSEMNVSTLELGDSALYLCASSKGGGQGNEQFFGPGTRLTVL.

CDR3 region: CASSQDRSGGYYEQYF. In nucleotides, the CDR3 is TGTGCCAGCAGCCAAGATCGGAGCGGGGGCTACTACGAGCAGTACTTC. The chain recombines TRBV4-2 with TRBJ2-7; 8 bases agree with TRBD2. V gave up 0 bases and J gave up 3 bases; unmatched junction bases: 7. Looked up from germline, CDR1 is LGHNA and CDR2 is YNFKEQ. The CDR3 has 16 residues.

The gene calls are TRBV20-1 and TRBJ1-1; D is uncertain. Trimming left V 1 base short and J 7 bases short, with 7 bases between. The CDR3 totals 11 residues. Germline V lookup: CDR1 DFQATT, CDR2 SNEGSKA (reference sequence). The CDR3 protein is CSARGGVEAFF. The DNA of the CDR3 is TGCAGTGCTAGAGGCGGGGTTGAAGCTTTCTTT.

This clonotype was seen only a few times. The chain couples TRBV20-1 to TRBJ2-5, with no clear D. V was shortened by 0 bases and J by 4 bases, with 9 bases between the two germline ends. CDR1 and CDR2 (germline): DFQATT, SNEGSKA (reference sequence). The CDR3 length is 13 residues. The CDR3 loop reads CSAREVALETQYF. The CDR3 DNA reads as TGCAGTGCTAGAGAGGTAGCACTAGAGACCCAGTACTTC.

This clonotype was seen a few times. The chain couples TRBV12-5 to TRBJ2-1; weak D call: TRBD1 (5 bases). V was trimmed by 1 base and J by 7 bases, leaving 17 bases between them. The CDR3 totals 16 residues. Looked up from germline, CDR1 is LGHNT and CDR2 is FRNRAP. Here the CDR3 reads CASGLEPTVERNEQFF. For the CDR3, the DNA is TGTGCTAGTGGTTTGGAACCGACAGTGGAGAGGAATGAGCAGTTCTTC.

The gene calls are TRBV27 and TRBJ2-3, with TRBD1 matching over 8 bases. Looked up from germline, CDR1 is MNHEY and CDR2 is SMNVEV (reference sequence). The CDR3 loop spans 16 amino acids. The V and J ends lost 5 bases and 2 bases, in that order; junction bases with no gene match: 9. In DNA, the CDR3 is TGTGCCAGCAGTCCACGGACAGGGACCCCCACAGATACGCAGTATTTT. This translates into CASSPRTGTPTDTQYF.

This clonotype was seen a few times. The chain recombines TRBV12-3 or TRBV12-4 with TRBJ2-1, with D possibly being TRBD2 (7 bases). There are 16 residues in the CDR3. The germline V and J ends were trimmed by 6 bases and 0 bases, with 15 bases remaining between them. The CDR3, as DNA: TGTGCCAGCAGGGGACAAGGGGGGGGCTCCTACAATGAGCAGTTCTTC. Protein product: CASRGQGGGSYNEQFF.

There are a few counts of this clonotype. J is TRBJ2-4 and V is TRBV4-1, with 12 bases lining up with TRBD2. CDR3 length: 18 amino acids. V was pared by 0 bases and J by 0 bases, with 3 bases of the junction left unmatched. Per the germline V gene, CDR1 is MGHRA and CDR2 is YSYEKL. CDR3 nucleotide sequence: TGCGCCAGCAGCCAAGAGGCTAGCGGGGGGGTAGCCAAAAACATTCAGTACTTC. Amino acid sequence: CASSQEASGGVAKNIQYF.

This clonotype was detected many times. V and J are TRBV7-8 and TRBJ2-1, with D possibly matching TRBD1 (6 bases). The V end lost 1 base, the J end lost 4 bases, and 11 bases lay between the germline ends. Per the germline V gene, CDR1 is SGHVS and CDR2 is FQNEAQ. This CDR3 has 15 residues. The CDR3 sequence is CASSLEGQAYNEQFF. In DNA form, the CDR3 reads TGTGCCAGCAGCTTAGAGGGACAAGCGTACAATGAGCAGTTCTTC.

The chain employs TRBV7-7 and TRBJ2-3; TRBD2 matches at 11 bases. Looked up from germline, CDR1 is SSHAT and CDR2 is FNYEAQ (reference sequence). The V and J ends lost 7 bases and 0 bases, in that order; junction bases with no gene match: 15. The CDR3 extends over 19 amino acids. DNA of the CDR3: TGTGCCAGCATCCCGCTCGGGACTAGCGGTATCACTAGCACAGATACGCAGTATTTT. This gives the protein CASIPLGTSGITSTDTQYF.

This clonotype was counted only a few times. The chain has TRBV4-3 and TRBJ2-7, with D possibly matching TRBD2 (6 bases). The germline CDR1 and CDR2 sequences are LGHNA and YSLEER. CDR3 length: 13 residues. Trimming removed 0 bases from V and 7 bases from J, with 10 bases in between. The CDR3 DNA sequence: TGCGCCAGCAGCCAAGATTGGGGGGATGAGCAGTACTTC. Translating gives CASSQDWGDEQYF.

This rearrangement joins TRBV9 to TRBJ1-4; TRBD1 matches 9 bases. The CDR3 sequence is 19 residues long. CDR1 SGDLS and CDR2 YYNGEE come from the germline V gene. With V trimmed by 3 bases and J by 8 bases, 20 bases remained unmatched. Here the CDR3 reads CASSAKNTTRTGDGEKLFF. CDR3 nucleotide sequence: TGTGCCAGCAGCGCTAAGAATACAACCCGGACAGGGGACGGGGAAAAACTGTTTTTT.

This clonotype was seen more than once but under ten times. The V call is TRBV12-3 or TRBV12-4, the J call TRBJ1-2; tentatively, D is TRBD1 (5 bases). The CDR3 contains 16 residues. Between the trimmed V and J ends, which lost 6 bases and 4 bases, there was a span of 21 bases. CDR3 loop: CASRSGWVRTIYGYTF. As DNA, the CDR3 is TGTGCCAGCAGGTCAGGGTGGGTCCGTACTATCTATGGCTACACCTTC.

This clonotype was found many times. The CDR3 reads CASSLRLAGSLPFPQYF. CDR3 nucleotide sequence: TGTGCCAGCAGTTTAAGGCTGGCGGGGAGCCTCCCGTTTCCCCAGTACTTC. This chain uses TRBV28 with TRBJ2-5, with D possibly being TRBD2 (6 bases). The CDR3 runs to 17 residues. Germline loops: CDR1 MDHEN, CDR2 SYDVKM. V lost 2 bases and J 9 bases, leaving 25 bases between the germline ends. Variable domain in full (rest from reference TRBV28 and TRBJ2-5): DVKVTQSSRYLVKRTGEKVFLECVQDMDHENMFWYRQDPGLGLRLIYFSYDVKMKEKGDIPEGYSVSREKKERFSLILESASTNQTSMYLCASSLRLAGSLPFPQYFGPGTRLLVL.

V is TRBV2 and J is TRBJ2-5, with 9 bases that match TRBD2. CDR1 and CDR2 (germline): SNHLY, FYNNEI. V lost 3 bases to trimming and J lost 5 bases; unmatched junction nucleotides: 13. CDR3 length: 17 residues. CDR3 in DNA: TGTGCCAGCAGTGATGAGGGGGGACTAGCCTTTAGGGAGACCCAGTACTTC. Translated, it gives CASSDEGGLAFRETQYF.

This clonotype was detected ten times or more. The V and J genes are TRBV29-1 and TRBJ2-2; D gene unclear. Between the trimmed V and J ends, which lost 7 bases and 4 bases, there was a span of 13 bases. The CDR3 covers 13 residues. Germline loops: CDR1 SQVTM, CDR2 ANQGSEA. The CDR3 region has the DNA TGCAGCGCAGAGCCCCGGCCCACCGGGGAGCTGTTTTTT. Its translation is CSAEPRPTGELFF.

In its sample, this clonotype was seen a few times. Here the CDR3 reads CAISEWGLGRDNEQFF. CDR3 bases: TGTGCCATCAGTGAGTGGGGGTTGGGACGGGACAATGAGCAGTTCTTC. The V gene is TRBV10-3, the J gene TRBJ2-1; D possibly uses TRBD1 or TRBD2 (5 bases each). Between the trimmed V and J ends, which lost 1 base and 5 bases, there was a span of 15 bases. The CDR3 runs to 16 residues. CDR1 and CDR2 (germline): ENHRY, SYGVKD.

This clonotype was counted only a few times. V and J are TRBV7-9 and TRBJ2-1; 9 positions match TRBD1. Germline V gene data show CDR1 as SEHNR and CDR2 as FQNEAQ (reference sequence). The CDR3 is 14 amino acids. V was clipped by 4 bases and J by 8 bases; unmatched bases: 6. The CDR3 coding sequence is TGTGCCAGCAGCTCGTCCGGGACAGGGCATGAGCAGTTCTTC. This gives the protein CASSSSGTGHEQFF.

This clonotype has a handful of counts. The chain couples TRBV9 to TRBJ1-2, with unresolved D. V lost 0 bases and J lost 1, with 4 bases in between. The germline V gene encodes CDR1 SGDLS and CDR2 YYNGEE. The CDR3 consists of 13 residues. The CDR3: CASSVAHNYGYTF. Here the CDR3 DNA reads TGTGCCAGCAGCGTAGCGCATAACTATGGCTACACCTTC.

The CDR3 DNA reads as TGTGCCAGCAGCTACGGGGTAACCCTAGCCAAAAACATTCAGTACTTC. This gives the protein CASSYGVTLAKNIQYF. This chain connects TRBV7-2 to TRBJ2-4; D is possibly TRBD2 (5 bases). This CDR3 spans 16 amino acids. Germline-derived CDR1 and CDR2 are SGHTA and FQGNSA. Trimming took 4 bases from V and 0 from J, leaving 13 bases between them.

This clonotype was found a few times. V and J are TRBV5-1 and TRBJ2-1; tentatively, D is TRBD2 (5 bases). The CDR3 runs 17 residues. Germline CDR1 reads SGHRS; CDR2 reads YFSETQ. Trimming removed 0 bases at V and 0 bases at J, with 13 bases between. CDR3 loop: CASSLARVWSSYNEQFF. The DNA for the CDR3 is TGCGCCAGCAGCTTGGCGAGGGTTTGGAGCTCCTACAATGAGCAGTTCTTC. Drawing the rest from reference TRBV5-1 and TRBJ2-1, the complete variable domain is KAGVTQTPRYLIKTRGQQVTLSCSPISGHRSVSWYQQTPGQGLQFLFEYFSETQRNKGNFPGRFSGRQFSNSRSEMNVSTLELGDSALYLCASSLARVWSSYNEQFFGPGTRLTVL.

The chain links TRBV27 to TRBJ1-5; TRBD1 agrees at 10 bases. CDR3 length: 15 residues. Germline CDR1 and CDR2: MNHEY and SMNVEV (reference sequence). With 4 bases clipped from V and 6 bases from J, the junction kept 6 bases outside the gene matches. The CDR3 sequence: CASSSGQGFGQPQHF. The CDR3 DNA reads TGTGCCAGCAGTTCGGGACAGGGGTTCGGTCAGCCCCAGCATTTT.

The rearrangement links TRBV28 to TRBJ2-7, with TRBD2 identical over 13 bases. The germline V gene has CDR1 MDHEN and CDR2 SYDVKM. This CDR3 comprises 19 residues. Germline trimming cut 6 bases from V and 0 bases from J; bases unmatched to any gene: 14. This CDR3 is CASRSPRGTSGAISYEQYF. The CDR3, as DNA: TGTGCCAGCAGATCCCCCCGAGGGACTAGCGGGGCCATCTCCTACGAGCAGTACTTC.

The sample holds many counts of this clonotype. The chain couples TRBV29-1 to TRBJ2-7, with TRBD1 matching 7 bases. CDR1 SQVTM and CDR2 ANQGSEA come from the germline V gene. CDR3 length equals 12 residues. Unmatched junction bases numbered 6, after V lost 7 bases and J lost 3 bases. This chain's CDR3 is CSAWDSYYEQYF. The DNA of the CDR3 is TGCAGCGCCTGGGACAGCTACTACGAGCAGTACTTC.